A selection of T cell receptor beta chains follows, all from one sample in a study of blood T cell repertoires in COVID-19. Generated by immunoSEQ multiplex PCR, the TCRdb table keeps only in-frame clones and is missing some. The table lists about 310,000 clones, roughly 87% of them singletons, with 1% in the top ten. Sequencing input: peripheral blood. Receptors were obtained from a man in his forties or fifties with active or convalescent COVID-19. Both conserved end residues are part of each CDR3. The D gene is left open where the match is weak. Clone size appears in some rows only: once, few, many, or a class for an expanded clone.

clone size	D gene	V gene	J gene	CDR3 DNA	CDR3 protein
-	TRBD1	TRBV5-1	TRBJ1-2	TGCGCCAGCAGCGGGGGACAGGGAGCTAACTATGGCTACACCTTC	CASSGGQGANYGYTF
few	-	TRBV5-1	TRBJ2-7	TGCGCCAGCAGCTTGGTAGACAGCTCCTACGAGCAGTACTTC	CASSLVDSSYEQYF
-	TRBD2	TRBV27	TRBJ2-2	TGTGCCAGCAGTTCTCCCGCTAGCGGTGGCACCGGGGAGCTGTTTTTT	CASSSPASGGTGELFF
-	-	TRBV11-1	TRBJ2-7	TGTGCCAGCAGCCCAAGAGGGTACGAGCAGTACTTC	CASSPRGYEQYF
-	-	TRBV6-5	TRBJ2-7	TGTGCCAGCAGTTACGAACAGGGTCAGTACGAGCAGTACTTC	CASSYEQGQYEQYF
few	-	TRBV5-4	TRBJ1-6	TGTGCCAGCAGACACGACACAGGGTTTTATAATTCACCCCTCCACTTT	CASRHDTGFYNSPLHF
-	TRBD1	TRBV2	TRBJ2-2	TGTGCCAGCAGTTCAGACAGGGCCCCGAACACCGGGGAGCTGTTTTTT	CASSSDRAPNTGELFF
-	-	TRBV28	TRBJ1-2	TGTGCCAGCAGCCCTACAGGGCATGGCTACACCTTC	CASSPTGHGYTF
-	-	TRBV2	TRBJ2-6	TGTGCCAGCGGGCCAGGGACTGGGGCCAACGTCCTGACTTTC	CASGPGTGANVLTF
-	-	TRBV21-1	TRBJ2-1	TGTGCCAGCAGCAAAACTAGCGGGTCCGGGAATGAGCAGTTCTTC	CASSKTSGSGNEQFF
-	TRBD1	TRBV2	TRBJ2-1	TGTGCCAGCAGCCGACAACATAGTTTAGGGGGCAGTGAGCAGTTCTTC	CASSRQHSLGGSEQFF
-	-	TRBV6-5	TRBJ2-2	TGTGCCAGCAGTTACGCGGTCTTCACCGGGGAGCTGTTTTTT	CASSYAVFTGELFF
once	-	TRBV6-6	TRBJ2-2	TGTGCCAGCAGTTATAGTAAGACCGGGGAGCTGTTTTTT	CASSYSKTGELFF
few	-	TRBV5-1	TRBJ1-3	TGCGCCAGCAGTAGCAGGGGATCTGGAAACACCATATATTTT	CASSSRGSGNTIYF
once	TRBD1	TRBV14	TRBJ2-7	TGTGCCAGCAGCCTTGGGACAGGGGGCGACGAGCAGTACTTC	CASSLGTGGDEQYF
-	-	TRBV28	TRBJ1-1	TGTGCCAGCAGTACCCGGGGGGGCGGAAGCACTGAAGCTTTCTTT	CASSTRGGGSTEAFF